The next 7 T cell receptor beta chains were all read from a single sample in a study of blood T cells in healthy people across ages. Together with a sample-barcoded 5' primer, a J-beta primer mix was included in a second PCR lasting roughly 6 to 12 cycles. TCRdb independently ran MiXCR on the 5' RACE reads; one entry per CDR3 protein. The sample yields roughly 1.5 million distinct CDR3 sequences, around 40% seen once. Sequences were obtained from blood. Receptors originate from a woman aged 18 to 35 in good health.

The rearrangement links TRBV7-2 to TRBJ2-3; 12 positions agree with TRBD2. V was clipped by 1 base and J by 3 bases; unmatched bases: 11. Germline V lookup: CDR1 SGHTA, CDR2 FQGNSA. The CDR3 has 19 residues. CDR3 sequence: CASSLVVLAGGPRTDTQYF. The CDR3 DNA is TGTGCCAGCAGCTTAGTTGTGCTAGCGGGAGGGCCTCGAACAGATACGCAGTATTTT.

Details on this clonotype: A junction end diverges from the germline sequence, so it may reflect a read error. V gene TRBV4-3 combines with J gene TRBJ2-1, with TRBD2 identical over 11 bases. The CDR3 loop spans 19 amino acids. The germline V gene has CDR1 LGHNA and CDR2 YSLEER. The CDR3 DNA follows: TGCGCCAGCAGCCAAGAGACTAGCGGGACCATCGGCTCCTACAGTGAGCAGTTCTTC. Protein product: CASSQETSGTIGSYSEQFF.

The chain employs TRBV29-1 and TRBJ2-1; D is possibly TRBD2 (6 bases). Germline V lookup: CDR1 SQVTM, CDR2 ANQGSEA. The CDR3 sequence is 11 residues long. V lost 4 bases and J 9 bases, leaving 10 bases between the germline ends. This CDR3 is CSVAWGVEQFF. CDR3 nucleotides: TGCAGCGTTGCATGGGGGGTTGAGCAGTTCTTC.

This clonotype was observed a few times. For the CDR3, the DNA is TGCAGCGTTGGGCCAAACGCCTACGAGCAGTACTTC. It translates to CSVGPNAYEQYF. The chain couples TRBV29-1 to TRBJ2-7; D is ambiguous. CDR3 length: 12 residues. Germline loops: CDR1 SQVTM, CDR2 ANQGSEA. With 4 bases removed from V and 2 bases from J, the gap between germline ends came to 9 bases.

This chain joins TRBV9 and TRBJ1-2; 7 bases are shared with TRBD1. This CDR3 has 14 amino acids. V gave up 2 bases and J gave up 6 bases; unmatched junction bases: 7. Germline CDR1 and CDR2: SGDLS and YYNGEE. The CDR3 coding sequence is TGTGCCAGCAGCGTTGGGGACAGACCCGATGGCTACACCTTC. Protein sequence: CASSVGDRPDGYTF.

This clonotype was seen only once. This chain connects TRBV12-3 or TRBV12-4 to TRBJ2-3, with TRBD2 as a possible D gene (6 bases). V shed 6 bases and J shed 5 bases, with 18 bases lying between them. This CDR3 has 15 residues. The CDR3 coding sequence is TGTGCCAGCAGACCCCCTGGAGGGCCGAGAGATACGCAGTATTTT. Translation gives CASRPPGGPRDTQYF.

CDR3 bases: TGCGCCAGCAGCCACGGAATGACCTACGAGCAGTACTTC. Its protein is CASSHGMTYEQYF. This chain uses TRBV4-3 with TRBJ2-7; no clear D. Trimming removed 3 bases at V and 2 bases at J, with 8 bases between. The CDR3 spans 13 residues. CDR1 and CDR2 (germline): LGHNA, YSLEER.